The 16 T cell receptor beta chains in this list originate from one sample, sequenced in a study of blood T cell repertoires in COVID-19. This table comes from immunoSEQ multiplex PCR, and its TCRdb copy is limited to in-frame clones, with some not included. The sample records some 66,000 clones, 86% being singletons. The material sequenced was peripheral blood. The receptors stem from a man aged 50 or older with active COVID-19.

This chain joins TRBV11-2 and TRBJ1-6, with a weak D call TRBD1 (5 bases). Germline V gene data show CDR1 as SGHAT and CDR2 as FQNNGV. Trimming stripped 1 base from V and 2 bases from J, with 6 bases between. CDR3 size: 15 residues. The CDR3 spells CASSLGGAYNSPLHF. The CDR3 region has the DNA TGTGCCAGCAGCTTAGGGGGGGCCTATAATTCACCCCTCCACTTT.

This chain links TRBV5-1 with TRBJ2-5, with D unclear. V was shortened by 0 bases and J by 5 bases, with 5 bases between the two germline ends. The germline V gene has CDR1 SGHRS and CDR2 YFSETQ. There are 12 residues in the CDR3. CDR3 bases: TGCGCCAGCAGCTTGGCACTGGAGACCCAGTACTTC. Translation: CASSLALETQYF.

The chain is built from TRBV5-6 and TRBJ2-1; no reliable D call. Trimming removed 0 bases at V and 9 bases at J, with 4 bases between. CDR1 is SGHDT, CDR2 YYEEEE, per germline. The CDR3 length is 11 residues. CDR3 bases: TGTGCCAGCAGCTTGGAGCTTGAGCAGTTCTTC. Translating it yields CASSLELEQFF.

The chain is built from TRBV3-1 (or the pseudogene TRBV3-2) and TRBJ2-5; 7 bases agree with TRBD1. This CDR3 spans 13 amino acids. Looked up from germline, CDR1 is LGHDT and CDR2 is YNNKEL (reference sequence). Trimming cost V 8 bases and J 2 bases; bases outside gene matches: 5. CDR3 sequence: CASGDSVQETQYF. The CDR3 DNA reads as TGTGCCAGCGGGGACAGCGTTCAAGAGACCCAGTACTTC.

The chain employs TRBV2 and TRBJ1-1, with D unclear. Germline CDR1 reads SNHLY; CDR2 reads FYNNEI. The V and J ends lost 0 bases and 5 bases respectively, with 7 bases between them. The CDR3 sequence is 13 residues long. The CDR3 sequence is CASSEARGTEAFF. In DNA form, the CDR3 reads TGTGCCAGCAGTGAAGCAAGAGGAACTGAAGCTTTCTTT.

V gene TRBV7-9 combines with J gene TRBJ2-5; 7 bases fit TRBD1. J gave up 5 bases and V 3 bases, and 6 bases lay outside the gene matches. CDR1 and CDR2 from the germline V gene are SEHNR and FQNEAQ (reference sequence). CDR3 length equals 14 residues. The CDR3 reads CASSFPTGSETQYF. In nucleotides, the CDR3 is TGTGCCAGCAGCTTCCCGACAGGGTCGGAGACCCAGTACTTC.

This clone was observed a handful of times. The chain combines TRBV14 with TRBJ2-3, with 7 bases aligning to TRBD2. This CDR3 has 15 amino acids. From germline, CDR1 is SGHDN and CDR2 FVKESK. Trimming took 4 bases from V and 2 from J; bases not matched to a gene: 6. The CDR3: CASSPRTSSTDTQYF. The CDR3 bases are TGTGCCAGCAGCCCCCGGACTAGTTCCACAGATACGCAGTATTTT.

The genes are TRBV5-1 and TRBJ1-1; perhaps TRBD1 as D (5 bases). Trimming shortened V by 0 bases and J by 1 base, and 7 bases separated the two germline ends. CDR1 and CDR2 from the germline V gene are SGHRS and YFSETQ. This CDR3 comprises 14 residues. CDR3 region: CASSLGQPNTEAFF. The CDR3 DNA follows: TGCGCCAGCAGCTTGGGACAGCCGAACACTGAAGCTTTCTTT.

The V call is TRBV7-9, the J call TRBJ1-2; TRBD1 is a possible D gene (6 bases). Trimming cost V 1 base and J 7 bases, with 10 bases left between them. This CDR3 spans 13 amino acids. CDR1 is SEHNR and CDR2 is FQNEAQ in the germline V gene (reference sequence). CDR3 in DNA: TGTGCCAGCAGCTTAGAAGCAGGGGCTGGCTACACCTTC. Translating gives CASSLEAGAGYTF.

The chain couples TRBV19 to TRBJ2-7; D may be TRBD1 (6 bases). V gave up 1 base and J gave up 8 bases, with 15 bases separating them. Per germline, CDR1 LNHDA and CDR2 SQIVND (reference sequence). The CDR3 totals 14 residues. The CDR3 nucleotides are TGTGCCAGTAGTATAGGCAGGGGTTTCAACCAGCAGTACTTC. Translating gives CASSIGRGFNQQYF.

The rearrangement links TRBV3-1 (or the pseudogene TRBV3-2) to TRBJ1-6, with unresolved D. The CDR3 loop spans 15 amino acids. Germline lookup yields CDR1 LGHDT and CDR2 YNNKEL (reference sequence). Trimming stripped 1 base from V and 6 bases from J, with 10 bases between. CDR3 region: CASSQGAAFNSPLHF. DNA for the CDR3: TGTGCCAGCAGCCAAGGAGCGGCTTTTAATTCACCCCTCCACTTT.

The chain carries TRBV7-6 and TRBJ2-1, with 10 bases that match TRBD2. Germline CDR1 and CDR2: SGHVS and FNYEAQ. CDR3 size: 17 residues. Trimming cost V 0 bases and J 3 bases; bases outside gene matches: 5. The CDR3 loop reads CASSLARAGGRYNEQFF. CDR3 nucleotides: TGTGCCAGCAGCTTAGCGCGAGCGGGAGGGCGCTACAATGAGCAGTTCTTC.

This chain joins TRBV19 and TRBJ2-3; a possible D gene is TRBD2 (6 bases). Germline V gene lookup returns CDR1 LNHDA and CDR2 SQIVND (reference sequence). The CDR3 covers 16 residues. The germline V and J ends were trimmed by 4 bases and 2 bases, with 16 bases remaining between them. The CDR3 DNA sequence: TGTGCCAGTAGTAAGGACGGGACTGGTTACACAGATACGCAGTATTTT. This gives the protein CASSKDGTGYTDTQYF.

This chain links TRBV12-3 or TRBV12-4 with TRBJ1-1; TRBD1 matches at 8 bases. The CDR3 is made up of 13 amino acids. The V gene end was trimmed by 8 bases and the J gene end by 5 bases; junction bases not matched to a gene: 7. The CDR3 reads CASARTGSTEAFF. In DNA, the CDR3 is TGTGCCAGCGCTCGGACAGGGTCGACTGAAGCTTTCTTT.

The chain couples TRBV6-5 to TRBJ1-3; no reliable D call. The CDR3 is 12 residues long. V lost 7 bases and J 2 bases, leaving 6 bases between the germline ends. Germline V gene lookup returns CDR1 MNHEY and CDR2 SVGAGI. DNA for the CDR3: TGTGCCAGCACTGGAGCTGGAAACACCATATATTTT. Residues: CASTGAGNTIYF.

For the CDR3, the DNA is TGTGCCAGCAGTCAGGACACCAACTATGGCTACACCTTC. Its translation: CASSQDTNYGYTF. The chain uses TRBV12-3 or TRBV12-4 and TRBJ1-2; TRBD1 is a possible D gene (5 bases). V was cut by 5 bases and J by 2 bases, with 9 bases left in between. This CDR3 spans 13 amino acids.